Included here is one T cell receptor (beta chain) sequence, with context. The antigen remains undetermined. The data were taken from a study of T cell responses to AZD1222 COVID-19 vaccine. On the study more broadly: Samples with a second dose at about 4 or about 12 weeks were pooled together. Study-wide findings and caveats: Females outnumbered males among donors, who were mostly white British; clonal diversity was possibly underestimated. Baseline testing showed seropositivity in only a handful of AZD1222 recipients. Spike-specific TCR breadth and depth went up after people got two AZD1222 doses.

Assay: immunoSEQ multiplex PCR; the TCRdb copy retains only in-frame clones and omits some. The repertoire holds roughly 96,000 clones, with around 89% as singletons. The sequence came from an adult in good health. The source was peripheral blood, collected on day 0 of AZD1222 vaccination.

DNA of the CDR3: TGTGCCAGCAGGTCACATTCCTCTCTAAAAGGGAGGGTCAGCACTGAAGCTTTCTTT. This codes for CASRSHSSLKGRVSTEAFF. V and J are TRBV3-1 (or the pseudogene TRBV3-2) and TRBJ1-1; no clear D. The V end was cut by 6 bases, the J end by 4 bases, with 30 bases between. Per the germline V gene, CDR1 is LGHDT and CDR2 is YNNKEL (reference sequence). The CDR3 extends over 19 amino acids.